Listed below are T cell receptor beta chains from one sample, sequenced in a study of radiotherapy plus CTLA-4 blockade in lung cancer. Using immunoSEQ multiplex PCR, the repertoire was profiled, and TCRdb retains in-frame clones only, with some absent. The data show approximately 40,000 clones, 70% to 75% seen once. This sample comprised peripheral blood, obtained from a patient treated with radiotherapy plus ipilimumab. The receptors shown here come from a human donor with non-small cell lung cancer who had stable disease on radiotherapy plus ipilimumab. Each CDR3 is given with its conserved first and last residue. The order of the fields is V gene, J gene, D gene, clone size, CDR3 protein, CDR3 DNA. The D gene is left open where the match is weak. Not every row has a clone size; where given, it reads once, few, many or a size class.

v_call: TRBV27; j_call: TRBJ1-6; d_call: NA; clone_size: NA; cdr3_aa: CASRNPGNSPLHF; cdr3_nt: TGTGCCAGCAGAAACCCGGGGAATTCACCCCTCCACTTT
v_call: TRBV28; j_call: TRBJ1-2; d_call: NA; clone_size: NA; cdr3_aa: CASSSRYGYTF; cdr3_nt: TGTGCCAGCAGCTCCCGATATGGCTACACCTTC
v_call: TRBV20-1; j_call: TRBJ2-3; d_call: NA; clone_size: NA; cdr3_aa: CSAGHTDTQYF; cdr3_nt: TGCAGTGCTGGGCACACAGATACGCAGTATTTT
v_call: TRBV4-1; j_call: TRBJ1-1; d_call: NA; clone_size: NA; cdr3_aa: CASSQDPANTEAFF; cdr3_nt: TGCGCCAGCAGCCAAGATCCCGCGAACACTGAAGCTTTCTTT
v_call: TRBV2; j_call: TRBJ1-2; d_call: NA; clone_size: NA; cdr3_aa: CASSVDDLGDYGYTF; cdr3_nt: TGTGCCAGCAGTGTGGATGACCTAGGGGACTATGGCTACACCTTC
v_call: TRBV7-2; j_call: TRBJ2-5; d_call: NA; clone_size: NA; cdr3_aa: CASSLFEGPWETQYF; cdr3_nt: TGTGCCAGCAGCTTATTCGAGGGGCCTTGGGAGACCCAGTACTTC
v_call: TRBV6-5; j_call: TRBJ1-2; d_call: NA; clone_size: NA; cdr3_aa: CASSYSNSGGMGGYTF; cdr3_nt: TGTGCCAGCAGTTACTCGAATAGCGGCGGGATGGGTGGCTACACCTTC
v_call: TRBV10-1; j_call: TRBJ1-2; d_call: NA; clone_size: NA; cdr3_aa: CASSESGQDYGYTF; cdr3_nt: TGCGCCAGCAGTGAGTCGGGGCAGGACTATGGCTACACCTTC
v_call: TRBV29-1; j_call: TRBJ2-1; d_call: TRBD2; clone_size: NA; cdr3_aa: CSGTSGGLNEQFF; cdr3_nt: TGCAGCGGGACTAGCGGGGGCCTCAATGAGCAGTTCTTC
v_call: TRBV19; j_call: TRBJ2-6; d_call: NA; clone_size: once; cdr3_aa: CASSPRIRTGANVLTF; cdr3_nt: TGTGCCAGTAGTCCCCGAATACGGACTGGGGCCAACGTCCTGACTTTC
v_call: TRBV10-1; j_call: TRBJ2-1; d_call: TRBD2; clone_size: NA; cdr3_aa: CASSDPGTSLLRGEQFF; cdr3_nt: TGCGCCAGCAGTGATCCCGGGACTAGCCTCTTAAGGGGTGAGCAGTTCTTC
v_call: TRBV5-1; j_call: TRBJ2-7; d_call: NA; clone_size: NA; cdr3_aa: CASSLASGQNEQYF; cdr3_nt: TGCGCCAGCAGCTTGGCTTCGGGACAAAACGAGCAGTACTTC
v_call: TRBV7-3; j_call: TRBJ1-3; d_call: TRBD1; clone_size: NA; cdr3_aa: CASSSDRGLVSGNTIYF; cdr3_nt: TGTGCCAGCAGCTCTGACAGGGGGCTAGTATCTGGAAACACCATATATTTT
v_call: TRBV28; j_call: TRBJ1-1; d_call: NA; clone_size: NA; cdr3_aa: CASSFKEAFF; cdr3_nt: TGTGCCAGCAGTTTTAAGGAAGCTTTCTTT
v_call: TRBV2; j_call: TRBJ1-2; d_call: NA; clone_size: NA; cdr3_aa: CASSEGAGNYGYTF; cdr3_nt: TGTGCCAGCAGTGAAGGGGCGGGAAACTATGGCTACACCTTC
v_call: TRBV7-2; j_call: TRBJ2-7; d_call: TRBD1; clone_size: NA; cdr3_aa: CASSLAGGYYEQYF; cdr3_nt: TGTGCCAGCAGCTTAGCAGGGGGCTACTACGAGCAGTACTTC
v_call: TRBV29-1; j_call: TRBJ1-2; d_call: NA; clone_size: once; cdr3_aa: CSVGGLEGNYGYTF; cdr3_nt: TGCAGCGTTGGGGGTTTGGAGGGTAACTATGGCTACACCTTC
v_call: TRBV7-2; j_call: TRBJ1-4; d_call: NA; clone_size: once; cdr3_aa: CASRSDGRFNEKLFF; cdr3_nt: TGTGCCAGCAGATCCGACGGTCGCTTTAATGAAAAACTGTTTTTT
v_call: TRBV5-1; j_call: TRBJ1-1; d_call: NA; clone_size: NA; cdr3_aa: CASSHPGDTEAFF; cdr3_nt: TGCGCCAGCAGCCACCCCGGGGACACTGAAGCTTTCTTT
v_call: TRBV28; j_call: TRBJ1-1; d_call: TRBD1; clone_size: NA; cdr3_aa: CASSWGQVMWAFF; cdr3_nt: TGTGCCAGCAGTTGGGGACAGGTGATGTGGGCTTTCTTT
v_call: TRBV6-1; j_call: TRBJ2-4; d_call: TRBD2; clone_size: NA; cdr3_aa: CASSATGTRGIDIQYF; cdr3_nt: TGTGCCAGCAGTGCCACCGGGACTAGAGGAATTGACATTCAGTACTTC
v_call: TRBV27; j_call: TRBJ2-7; d_call: NA; clone_size: NA; cdr3_aa: CASSSSYEQYF; cdr3_nt: TGTGCCAGCAGTTCTTCCTACGAGCAGTACTTC
v_call: TRBV10-1; j_call: TRBJ2-3; d_call: TRBD2; clone_size: NA; cdr3_aa: CASSIAGGPQDTQYF; cdr3_nt: TGCGCCAGCAGTATAGCGGGGGGGCCGCAAGATACGCAGTATTTT
v_call: TRBV29-1; j_call: TRBJ2-2; d_call: NA; clone_size: NA; cdr3_aa: CSVGRGFGTGELFF; cdr3_nt: TGCAGCGTTGGGAGGGGATTTGGCACCGGGGAGCTGTTTTTT
v_call: TRBV4-1; j_call: TRBJ1-5; d_call: TRBD1; clone_size: NA; cdr3_aa: CASSHSGQPNQPQHF; cdr3_nt: TGCGCCAGCAGCCACTCGGGACAGCCAAATCAGCCCCAGCATTTT
v_call: TRBV5-1; j_call: TRBJ2-1; d_call: TRBD2; clone_size: NA; cdr3_aa: CASSSASGTSPTPSYNEQFF; cdr3_nt: TGCGCCAGCAGCTCGGCCTCCGGGACTAGCCCCACTCCCTCCTACAATGAGCAGTTCTTC
v_call: TRBV4-1; j_call: TRBJ1-1; d_call: NA; clone_size: once; cdr3_aa: CASYTPGYTEAFF; cdr3_nt: TGCGCCAGCTATACTCCAGGGTACACTGAAGCTTTCTTT
v_call: TRBV9; j_call: TRBJ2-2; d_call: TRBD1; clone_size: NA; cdr3_aa: CASSAIQGAPGELFF; cdr3_nt: TGTGCCAGCAGCGCCATACAGGGGGCGCCCGGGGAGCTGTTTTTT
v_call: TRBV5-1; j_call: TRBJ1-1; d_call: TRBD1; clone_size: few; cdr3_aa: CASSYGQGSGKAFF; cdr3_nt: TGCGCCAGCAGCTACGGACAGGGGTCGGGAAAAGCTTTCTTT
v_call: TRBV7-8; j_call: TRBJ1-6; d_call: TRBD1; clone_size: NA; cdr3_aa: CASSLAPGQGLNRSPLHF; cdr3_nt: TGTGCCAGCAGCTTAGCGCCGGGACAGGGGTTAAATCGTTCACCCCTCCACTTT
v_call: TRBV13; j_call: TRBJ1-1; d_call: TRBD1; clone_size: NA; cdr3_aa: CASSLRQGAFGTEAFF; cdr3_nt: TGTGCCAGCAGCTTAAGACAGGGGGCGTTCGGAACTGAAGCTTTCTTT
v_call: TRBV4-3; j_call: TRBJ1-1; d_call: TRBD1; clone_size: NA; cdr3_aa: CASSARTGLEAFF; cdr3_nt: TGCGCCAGCAGCGCCCGGACAGGGCTAGAAGCTTTCTTT
v_call: TRBV11-2; j_call: TRBJ1-2; d_call: TRBD1; clone_size: NA; cdr3_aa: CASSFGTGGANYGYTF; cdr3_nt: TGTGCCAGCAGCTTTGGGACAGGGGGCGCAAACTATGGCTACACCTTC
v_call: TRBV7-7; j_call: TRBJ2-5; d_call: TRBD1; clone_size: NA; cdr3_aa: CASSLGKGAREETQYF; cdr3_nt: TGTGCCAGCAGCTTAGGGAAGGGGGCCAGGGAAGAGACCCAGTACTTC
v_call: TRBV9; j_call: TRBJ2-1; d_call: TRBD2; clone_size: NA; cdr3_aa: CASSVDGGVYNEQFF; cdr3_nt: TGTGCCAGCAGCGTAGACGGGGGGGTCTACAATGAGCAGTTCTTC
v_call: TRBV6-6; j_call: TRBJ1-5; d_call: TRBD1; clone_size: NA; cdr3_aa: CASVLRQGAFQPQHF; cdr3_nt: TGTGCCAGCGTACTTAGACAGGGGGCTTTTCAGCCCCAGCATTTT
v_call: TRBV7-2; j_call: TRBJ1-1; d_call: NA; clone_size: NA; cdr3_aa: CASSLERGEREAFF; cdr3_nt: TGTGCCAGCAGCTTAGAGAGGGGGGAGCGTGAAGCTTTCTTT
v_call: TRBV28; j_call: TRBJ1-1; d_call: TRBD1; clone_size: once; cdr3_aa: CASSLGDRDTEAFF; cdr3_nt: TGTGCCAGCAGTTTAGGGGACAGGGACACTGAAGCTTTCTTT
v_call: TRBV7-2; j_call: TRBJ2-5; d_call: NA; clone_size: once; cdr3_aa: CASSPPGEQETQYF; cdr3_nt: TGTGCCAGCAGCCCTCCGGGGGAACAAGAGACCCAGTACTTC
v_call: TRBV27; j_call: TRBJ1-2; d_call: TRBD1; clone_size: NA; cdr3_aa: CASSIDRDPRADGYTF; cdr3_nt: TGTGCCAGCAGTATCGACAGGGACCCGCGGGCGGATGGCTACACCTTC